Listed below are T cell receptor beta chains from one sample, sequenced in a study of CD8 T cells in ankylosing spondylitis. MiXCR, run by TCRdb on the 5' RACE reads, gives a single entry per CDR3 protein. The repertoire holds some 800,000 distinct CDR3 sequences, with about 12% as singletons. Input material: blood, either unsorted or a sorted T cell fraction (not recorded which). Receptors were obtained from a male donor with ankylosing spondylitis. CDR3s include the opening cysteine and the closing phenylalanine or tryptophan. The D gene is left open where the match is weak. Only some rows state a clone size, as once, few, many or a class for expanded clones.

abundance	d_gene	v_gene	j_gene	CDR3aa	CDR3nt
-	TRBD2	TRBV7-2	TRBJ2-3	CASSFVAGGPNTQYF	TGTGCCAGCAGCTTTGTAGCGGGAGGGCCAAATACGCAGTATTTT
many	TRBD2	TRBV29-1	TRBJ2-3	CSVDISGGSDTQYF	TGCAGCGTTGACATTAGCGGGGGGTCAGATACGCAGTATTTT
-	-	TRBV7-2	TRBJ1-2	CASSFAGRLDGYTF	TGTGCCAGCAGCTTTGCAGGGCGATTGGACGGCTACACCTTC
once	-	TRBV4-3	TRBJ1-2	CASSQGERGVNYGYTF	TGCGCCAGCAGCCAAGGGGAACGGGGTGTAAACTATGGCTACACCTTC
-	-	TRBV4-1	TRBJ1-1	CASSGYRVGTEAFF	TGCGCCAGCAGCGGTTACAGGGTCGGCACTGAAGCTTTCTTT
few	-	TRBV7-2	TRBJ1-2	CASSPRVTVYGYTF	TGTGCCAGCAGCCCTAGGGTGACAGTCTATGGCTACACCTTC
few	-	TRBV5-1	TRBJ2-7	CASSPAGRTPYEQYF	TGCGCCAGCAGCCCTGCGGGCCGGACCCCCTACGAGCAGTACTTC
-	-	TRBV30	TRBJ2-7	CAWSGRVSYEQYF	TGTGCCTGGAGTGGACGGGTTTCCTACGAGCAGTACTTC
many	-	TRBV29-1	TRBJ2-5	CSGGQETQYF	TGCAGCGGCGGGCAAGAGACCCAGTACTTC
few	TRBD2	TRBV5-1	TRBJ2-1	CASSLTLAGGDEQFF	TGCGCCAGCAGCTTAACCCTAGCGGGAGGGGATGAGCAGTTCTTC
few	-	TRBV4-2	TRBJ1-4	CASSQDRVNEKLFF	TGTGCCAGCAGCCAAGACAGGGTTAATGAAAAACTGTTTTTT
-	TRBD2	TRBV4-1	TRBJ2-1	CASSQEGTGGAYNEQFF	TGCGCCAGCAGCCAAGAAGGGACGGGGGGGGCTTACAATGAGCAGTTCTTC
many	-	TRBV20-1	TRBJ1-5	CSARAPGRSSNQPQHF	TGCAGTGCTAGAGCACCGGGACGGAGTAGCAATCAGCCCCAGCATTTT
-	TRBD1	TRBV7-2	TRBJ2-5	CASSLLGQGAETQYF	TGTGCCAGCAGCTTATTAGGACAGGGGGCAGAGACCCAGTACTTC
-	-	TRBV9	TRBJ2-7	CASSVVGHSYEQYF	TGTGCCAGCAGCGTAGTTGGACACTCCTACGAGCAGTACTTC
few	-	TRBV11-2	TRBJ2-1	CASSRQGAASSYNEQFF	TGTGCCAGCAGCCGCCAGGGAGCCGCCAGCTCCTACAATGAGCAGTTCTTC
few	-	TRBV10-3	TRBJ2-3	CAISESRGPRDF	TGTGCCATCAGTGAATCGCGGGGGCCCAGGGATTTT
-	TRBD1	TRBV7-2	TRBJ1-3	CASSPTGGYSGNTIYF	TGTGCCAGCAGCCCGACAGGGGGTTACTCTGGAAACACCATATATTTT
-	TRBD1	TRBV20-1	TRBJ1-2	CSALRQGVYGYTF	TGCAGTGCTCTTAGACAGGGGGTATATGGCTACACCTTC
-	TRBD1	TRBV7-9	TRBJ2-5	CAGSSQGEAQYF	TGTGCCGGCAGCTCACAGGGGGAGGCCCAGTACTTC
few	TRBD2	TRBV4-1	TRBJ2-3	CASSFRTSGSADTQYF	TGCGCCAGCAGCTTCAGGACTAGCGGGAGTGCAGATACGCAGTATTTT
few	TRBD2	TRBV4-2	TRBJ2-3	CASSQDWLASGSTDTQYF	TGTGCCAGCAGCCAAGATTGGTTGGCTAGCGGGAGTACAGATACGCAGTATTTT
few	TRBD1	TRBV20-1	TRBJ2-7	CSAVGTGMSYEQYF	TGCAGTGCCGTGGGGACAGGGATGTCCTACGAGCAGTACTTC
many	TRBD2	TRBV20-1	TRBJ2-2	CSAPDGGRAFGGELFF	TGCAGTGCCCCCGACGGCGGGAGGGCCTTTGGCGGGGAGCTGTTTTTT
few	-	TRBV10-3	TRBJ1-2	CAISQDSTLYGYTF	TGTGCCATCAGCCAGGACAGCACCCTCTATGGCTACACCTTC
few	-	TRBV6-5	TRBJ1-2	CASSYSIWGDGYTF	TGTGCCAGCAGTTACTCGATCTGGGGAGATGGCTACACCTTC
-	-	TRBV7-9	TRBJ1-4	CASSLRRTVTLGEKLFF	TGTGCCAGCAGCTTAAGGAGGACAGTTACACTGGGTGAAAAACTGTTTTTT
many	-	TRBV7-9	TRBJ1-2	CASSLSWDPNYGYTF	TGTGCCAGCAGCTTAAGTTGGGATCCGAACTATGGCTACACCTTC
many	TRBD2	TRBV12-3/TRBV12-4	TRBJ2-5	CASSGTSGRETQYF	TGTGCCAGCAGTGGGACTAGCGGGAGGGAGACCCAGTACTTC
few	-	TRBV20-1	TRBJ2-3	CSAGGQGRADTQYF	TGCAGTGCAGGGGGACAAGGCAGGGCAGATACGCAGTATTTT
few	TRBD1	TRBV4-3	TRBJ1-2	CASSQAWDSYGYTF	TGCGCCAGCAGCCAGGCCTGGGACAGCTATGGCTACACCTTC
few	-	TRBV4-1	TRBJ2-1	CASSRSPLGNEQFF	TGCGCCAGCAGCCGGAGCCCCCTCGGGAATGAGCAGTTCTTC